The next 11 T cell receptor beta chains were all read from a single sample in a study of vaccination and CD4 T cells after COVID-19. The treatment: roughly 10-day PBMC culture with coronavirus spike peptide pools or control peptides (ViraFEST assay). Their target antigens are unknown. Cultured CD4+ T-cell DNA underwent Oncomine TCR Beta short-read sequencing. From the PCR reads, TCRdb called clonotypes with MiXCR, one entry per CDR3 protein. The sample has 10,000 or so distinct CDR3 sequences, approximately 53% seen once. Sequenced material: CD4+ T cells from blood, cultured in vitro. Receptor source: a human donor who had recovered from COVID-19.

The chain uses TRBV29-1 and TRBJ2-3, with TRBD2 matching over 12 bases. Per the germline V gene, CDR1 is SQVTM and CDR2 is ANQGSEA. The V gene end was trimmed by 5 bases and the J gene end by 2 bases; junction bases not matched to a gene: 2. The CDR3 spans 14 residues. DNA of the CDR3: TGCAGCGTTACTAGCGGGGGGTCCACAGATACGCAGTATTTT. It encodes CSVTSGGSTDTQYF.

The V and J genes are TRBV6-2 or TRBV6-3 and TRBJ2-7; 7 bases map to TRBD2. Germline V gene lookup returns CDR1 MNHEY and CDR2 SVGEGT. This CDR3 has 15 residues. The V segment lost 4 bases and the J segment 3 bases; nucleotides outside the gene matches: 9. This CDR3 is CASSSTERGNYEQYF. The CDR3 DNA reads TGTGCCAGCAGTTCCACGGAGCGGGGAAACTACGAGCAGTACTTC.

V usage is TRBV7-2 and J usage is TRBJ2-5, with 10 bases that match TRBD1. V dropped 0 bases and J dropped 5; count of bases not matched to a gene: 6. Germline V gene data show CDR1 as SGHTA and CDR2 as FQGNSA. The CDR3 covers 16 residues. In DNA form, the CDR3 reads TGTGCCAGCAGCTTAGCCGGGACAGGGGTGAGGGAGACCCAGTACTTC. Protein: CASSLAGTGVRETQYF.

The rearrangement links TRBV20-1 to TRBJ1-6, with TRBD1 matching over 7 bases. This CDR3 has 18 amino acids. Germline-derived CDR1 and CDR2 are DFQATT and SNEGSKA (reference sequence). The J segment lost 5 bases and the V segment lost 0 bases, leaving 13 bases of the junction unmatched. CDR3 in DNA: TGCAGTGCTAGAGATACGTTCGGCAGGGGGATGAATAATTCACCCCTCCACTTT. This codes for CSARDTFGRGMNNSPLHF.

The chain uses TRBV7-9 and TRBJ1-1; 7 nucleotides line up with TRBD1. Trimming took 7 bases from V and 5 from J; bases not matched to a gene: 13. The CDR3 is 15 amino acids. CDR1 and CDR2 (germline): SEHNR, FQNEAQ (reference sequence). The DNA of the CDR3 is TGTGCCAGCACACAAAGGGGGCCTGCCGAGACTGAAGCTTTCTTT. This translates into CASTQRGPAETEAFF.

This rearrangement joins TRBV30 to TRBJ1-1, with D possibly being TRBD1 (5 bases). CDR1 and CDR2 (germline): GTSNPN, SVGIG (reference sequence). Between the trimmed V and J ends, which lost 0 bases and 6 bases, there was a span of 11 bases. CDR3 size: 13 residues. CDR3 region: CAWSVVVGAEAFF. CDR3 in DNA: TGTGCCTGGAGTGTAGTTGTGGGGGCTGAAGCTTTCTTT.

J is TRBJ1-2 and V is TRBV15; the match to TRBD1 covers 8 bases. Unmatched junction bases numbered 3, after V lost 1 base and J lost 2 bases. Germline lookup yields CDR1 LNHNV and CDR2 YYDKDF (reference sequence). This CDR3 comprises 15 residues. Written as DNA, the CDR3 is TGTGCCACCAGCAGAGGGAACAGGGGGAACTATGGCTACACCTTC. This gives the protein CATSRGNRGNYGYTF.

In this sample, this clonotype turned up a few times. The V gene is TRBV19, the J gene TRBJ1-3; no clear D. In germline, CDR1 is LNHDA, CDR2 SQIVND (reference sequence). Trimming removed 8 bases at V and 0 bases at J, with 20 bases between. CDR3 size: 17 residues. CDR3 nucleotides: TGTGCCAGTCGATCACTCAGCGGGTCGAGCTCTGGAAACACCATATATTTT. Its translation is CASRSLSGSSSGNTIYF.

This clonotype was counted a few times. The J gene is TRBJ2-3, the V gene TRBV27, with D tentatively TRBD2 (6 bases). CDR3 length: 16 amino acids. The V gene's germline CDR1 is MNHEY and CDR2 SMNVEV (reference sequence). Trimming removed 6 bases at V and 2 bases at J, with 18 bases between. The CDR3, as DNA: TGTGCCAGCAGCGCGACTAGGGGACGTATCACAGATACGCAGTATTTT. Residues: CASSATRGRITDTQYF.

This chain joins TRBV19 and TRBJ1-2; tentative D call: TRBD1 (6 bases). The CDR3 is made up of 14 amino acids. Germline V gene sequence: CDR1 LNHDA, CDR2 SQIVND (reference sequence). V dropped 3 bases and J dropped 3 bases, with 11 bases sitting between them. The CDR3 sequence: CASSIPGGDYGYTF. Written as DNA, the CDR3 is TGTGCCAGTAGTATCCCCGGGGGCGACTATGGCTACACCTTC.

The V and J genes are TRBV7-9 and TRBJ2-5; TRBD2 might be the D (5 bases). V was cut by 2 bases and J by 5 bases, with 12 bases left in between. The CDR3 totals 14 residues. The V gene's germline CDR1 is SEHNR and CDR2 FQNEAQ (reference sequence). The CDR3 nucleotides read TGTGCCAGCAGCTTAATGGGAGCCCGGGAGACCCAGTACTTC. Protein: CASSLMGARETQYF.